This T cell receptor beta chain derives from a study of T cells in Graves' hyperthyroidism and ophthalmopathy. Overall study findings and caveats: Most clonotypes expanded in thyroid above 0.001 were likewise present in blood.

Germline lookup yields CDR1 SEHNR and CDR2 FQNEAQ (reference sequence). CDR3 size: 15 residues. Trimming took 1 base from V and 0 from J; bases not matched to a gene: 3. From RNA transcripts, TCR beta CDR3 regions were amplified. First-round RT-PCR of the TCR CDR3 relied on the HTBI primer set. TCRdb used MiXCR to reprocess the multiplex PCR reads, holding one entry per CDR3 protein. The sample holds fewer than 400,000 distinct CDR3 sequences; around 25% are singletons and the top ten take around 79%. This clonotype was counted many times. Its specificity is unknown. This receptor was identified in a man aged 45-60 years with Graves' hyperthyroidism. The sequencing input was blood. V gene TRBV7-9 combines with J gene TRBJ2-7; the match to TRBD1 covers 7 bases. The CDR3 DNA reads TGTGCCAGCAGCTTAGAGGGGGCACTCTCCTACGAGCAGTACTTC. Translation: CASSLEGALSYEQYF. Based on the CDR3 plus reference TRBV7-9 and TRBJ2-7, the full variable domain is DTGVSQNPRHKITKRGQNVTFRCDPISEHNRLYWYRQTLGQGPEFLTYFQNEAQLEKSRLLSDRFSAERPKGSFSTLEIQRTEQGDSAMYLCASSLEGALSYEQYFGPGTRLTVT.